The source of this T cell receptor (beta chain) is a study of cytomegalovirus exposure and HLA in healthy donors (dated by TCRdb to about 2017). Background on the whole study: According to an earlier analysis of 587 of the donors, 150 million to 200 million T cells yielded some 110 million unique TCR beta sequences and around 280 Gb of sequence data. High-throughput TCR immunosequencing, statistical association of individual TCRs with disease status, and machine learning were combined to predict cytomegalovirus infection status. Rather than using new phenotypic data, the later analysis identified candidate immune exposures from TCR beta sequences and from how often those sequences occurred across donors. Every repertoire in the discovery cohort had been generated on one and the same sequencing platform. Donor age, sex, ethnicity and CMV serostatus were collected together with the repertoire data. Of the 300 to 400 genotyped donors, roughly 85% fell in the genetic ancestry cluster associated with self-reported Caucasian donors. A separate validation cohort of 90 to 150 different subjects was used in addition to the 666-subject first cohort. In a later analysis, previously published TCR beta repertoires from about 640 donors were re-analyzed and high-resolution HLA genotyping was added so that TCR occurrence patterns could be studied. Using immunosequencing, the study profiled T cell repertoires from fewer than 850 subjects and related those repertoires to cytomegalovirus serostatus. The aim of the study was to test whether cataloging public T cell receptors could identify signatures of past pathogen exposure. To decide whether each TCR beta V gene segment behaved as functional or pseudogenic, an earlier analysis of several hundred of the donors relied on high-throughput TCR beta sequencing. Several DR-DQ haplotypes were treated as single units for association and clustering because of strong linkage in the cohort. A later genetic analysis took genome-wide SNP genotypes for about 55% of the roughly 700 donors and used that subset as a discovery cohort. HLA typing covered class I and class II loci at four-digit resolution. Typing coverage differed by locus: A, B, C, DRB1 and DQB1 were typed in roughly 629-630 donors, DQA1 in approximately 520, DPA1 in around 600, and DPB1 in approximately 450. An early release that covered some 630 HLA-typed donors contained around 330 gigabases of sequencing data and around 80 million unique TCR sequences. Among 300 to 500 genotyped donors of the cohort, an average of approximately 200,000 unique TCR beta nucleotide sequences was sequenced per donor, of which approximately 18% were non-productive.

A word on this clone: Its binding antigen is unknown. Nothing much larger sits one base from this clone, and base qualities are not available.

Beyond this particular receptor, the publication reports: An association between a missense DCLRE1C variant and V-gene and J-gene trimming of TCR beta chains was found in a later genetic analysis and replicated in an independent cohort. CMV serostatus was the only immune exposure information available for the cohort. The classifier was reported to diagnose cytomegalovirus status with high specificity and sensitivity in both the original cohort and the validation cohort. When HLA alleles, especially DR and DQ, strongly co-occurred, attributing TCR associations to individual alleles was difficult. Broadly in line with IMGT annotations, most TCR beta V segments showed up in productive rearrangements about 90% or about 30% of the time in an earlier analysis of approximately 640 of the donors. A later analysis found that HLA-associated TCR beta chains were more clonally expanded and had lower generation probabilities than equally common non-associated chains. Sequencing depth was assumed to be roughly uniform across donors in the presence/absence analyses, though that assumption may not hold. Linkage disequilibrium might explain the correlated functional status among segregating V segments, but an unknown experimental factor could not be excluded. Several of the top co-occurrence clusters appeared to be linked to parvovirus B19, influenza, CMV and Epstein-Barr virus, according to a later analysis. A cluster of highly shared sequence variants was judged likely to be a technical artifact of the sequencing pipeline. A further reported finding was that TCR beta sequences accurately predicted the HLA-A and HLA-B alleles for most subjects in the first cohort. In the study, some 160 TCR beta chains were listed as associated with cytomegalovirus. In a later analysis, most CMV-associated TCR beta chains were found to appear HLA-restricted, with HLA associations seemingly driven largely by CMV exposure. Most TCR sequences were seen in very few donors, while some public TCRs were found in many individuals. Because counts were too low, 15 to 20 rarely observed V segments, including chromosome 9 orphons, were excluded from the earlier analysis of 587 of the donors. Specific HLA alleles were associated with roughly 17,000 TCR beta sequences at a false discovery rate of 0.05 in a later analysis. The cohort was sequenced for TCR beta chains only, and without alpha or paired-chain data the features that could be detected were limited. The authors suggested that the approach could potentially be extended to other disease states and immunological phenotypes. Because the 87-base-pair reads could not distinguish some IMGT-functional V segments, including TRBV6-2 and TRBV6-3, those segments were excluded. In a later analysis, TCR association rates were found to vary across HLA loci, with the most associated TCRs seen for DRB1 alleles and the fewest for HLA-C alleles. In vitro tests confirmed that three of the cytomegalovirus-associated TCR beta chains recognize cytomegalovirus antigens. HLA typing was unavailable for some donors at each locus, so association tests used only the typed subset. According to a later genetic analysis, donors in an Asian-associated ancestry cluster had fewer N-insertions in productive TCRs than the roughly 700-donor mean.

Library preparation was by the immunoSEQ multiplex PCR assay. A mixture of 60 forward primers for TCR Vbeta segments and 13 reverse primers for TCR Jbeta segments was used in the multiplex PCR. A multiplex PCR assay on genomic DNA amplified the CDR3 region of rearranged TCR beta genes. Amplified TCR beta libraries were sequenced as 87-base-pair reads on the Illumina HiSeq System. In the paper's pipeline: In a later analysis, roughly 80 million unique TCR beta chains were counted across the roughly 610 repertoires, and approximately 11 million of these chains were shared by at least two donors. To remove PCR and sequencing errors, raw reads were error-corrected and collapsed into unique sequences using a nearest-neighbor algorithm that merged closely related sequences. Alignment of CDR3 sequences to IMGT reference sequences was used to assign V, D and J gene segments. Each retained sequence needed at least a six-nucleotide match to both a V gene segment and a J gene segment. A rearrangement counted as productive if the CDR3 had no stop codons and remained in frame with V and J, and every other rearrangement counted as non-productive. CDR3 was defined by IMGT convention, running from the second conserved V-encoded cysteine to the conserved J-encoded phenylalanine. The earlier analysis of about 590 of the donors excluded sequences that lacked an unambiguous match to a single V gene segment. In an earlier analysis of about 590 of the donors, a V segment was called functional when productive rearrangements were above 56.7%, and segregating when the standard deviation between donors exceeded 5%. A statistical classification framework was built for diagnosing cytomegalovirus status from the catalog of TCR beta chain sequences. A later analysis assigned V and J genes by comparing TCR nucleotide sequences with IMGT/GENE-DB human TR gene sequences. A later analysis assigned CDR3 sequences and most-parsimonious VDJ recombination scenarios with the TCRdist pipeline. In a later analysis, every TCR beta chain was defined by the combination of its CDR3 amino acid sequence and its V-gene family, and reads without a unique V-gene family were dropped. In a later analysis, 450 to 600 highly shared, low-generation-probability nucleotide sequences were removed to address suspected cross-contamination and a sequencing artifact. In a later analysis, a clonal expansion index for each public chain was calculated from normalized within-repertoire ranks of inferred template counts. In a later analysis, generation probabilities were computed using a VDJ recombination model fitted to out-of-frame rearrangements, and the results were checked against IGoR. In a later analysis, TCR-TCR, TCR-HLA and TCR-CMV co-occurrence was scored with hypergeometric tests, and a repertoire-size bias correction was applied to TCR pairs. False discovery rates were estimated in a later analysis by permuting HLA or CMV assignments 20 times. In a later analysis, co-occurring TCRs were grouped using DBSCAN, with TCRdist sequence similarity added in when clustering inside HLA-allele-positive subsets. For co-occurrence clustering, repertoires with fewer than 30,000 or more than 120,000 public chains were excluded, along with about five repertoires with anomalous nucleotide sharing. TCRdb retrieved this table from immuneACCESS and kept in-frame rearrangements only. Not all clones are present; in checked studies, unresolved V genes account for under half, and no reason is known for the remainder. V, J and clone size are those of that table, while D and trimming were read from the DNA. For this sample there are some 150,000 clones; 83% appear just once. In total, the top ten clones hold about 1.5% of the sample.

From the cysteine through the phenylalanine, the CDR3 covers 14 amino acids. CDR3 DNA is the only sequence kept; it has 42 bases, read in frame from the first base. The V end loses 1 base and the J end loses 10 bases, and a stretch of 11 bases separates them. Reading the germline V gene gives CDR1 SGHAT and CDR2 FQNNGV. In total, fewer than 750 healthy bone marrow donors made up the cohort. Cohort members were all nominally healthy when sampled, although unrecorded immune exposures were likely present. The donor tested CMV seronegative, placing the donor among the 350 or so seronegative members of the cohort. A peripheral blood sample was provided by each donor, and peripheral blood mononuclear cells were used for TCR beta sequencing. Genomic DNA was extracted from the blood cell samples with the Qiagen DNeasy Blood Extraction Kit.

The sample was PBMCs. The sequence was collected from a man in his forties in good health and CMV-seronegative. Recombination connected TRBV11-2 to TRBJ1-6; the D gene is perhaps TRBD1, from 5 matching bases. The CDR3 region: CASSLGDGGSPLHF. The sequenced DNA is TGTGCCAGCAGCTTAGGGGACGGAGGGTCACCCCTCCACTTT.